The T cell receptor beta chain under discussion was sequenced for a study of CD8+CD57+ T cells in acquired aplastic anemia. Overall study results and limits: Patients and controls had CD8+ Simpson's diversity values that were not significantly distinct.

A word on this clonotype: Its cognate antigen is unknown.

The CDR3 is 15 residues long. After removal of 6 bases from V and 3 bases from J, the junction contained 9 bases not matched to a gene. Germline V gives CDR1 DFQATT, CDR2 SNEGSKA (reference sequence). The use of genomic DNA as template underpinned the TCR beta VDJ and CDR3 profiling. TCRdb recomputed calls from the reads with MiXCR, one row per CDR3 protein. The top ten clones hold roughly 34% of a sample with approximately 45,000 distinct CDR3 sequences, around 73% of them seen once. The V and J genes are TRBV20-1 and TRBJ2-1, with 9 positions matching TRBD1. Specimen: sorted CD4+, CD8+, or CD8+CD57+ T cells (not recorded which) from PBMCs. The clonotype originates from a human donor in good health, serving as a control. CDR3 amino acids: CSAMTGGSLYNEQFF. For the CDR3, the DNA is TGCAGTGCCATGACAGGGGGTAGTCTCTACAATGAGCAGTTCTTC.